What follows are 5 T cell receptor beta chains derived from one specimen sequenced in a study of cytomegalovirus exposure and HLA in healthy donors (dated by TCRdb to about 2017). The library was built by means of the immunoSEQ multiplex PCR assay. A mixture of 60 forward primers for TCR Vbeta segments and 13 reverse primers for TCR Jbeta segments was used in the multiplex PCR. The clones in this table, taken by TCRdb from immuneACCESS, are in-frame only. Not every clone is retained; where verified, under half of the shortfall comes from an unresolved V gene, and the cause of the rest is unknown. The table for this sample lists 150,000 or so clones. In total, the top ten clones hold roughly 2% of the sample. Sequencing was carried out using PBMCs. Receptors were obtained from a man aged 25 to 40 in good health and CMV-seronegative.

The chain employs TRBV27 and TRBJ2-6; D is unresolved. Germline CDR1 reads MNHEY; CDR2 reads SMNVEV (reference sequence). The V and J ends lost 3 bases and 0 bases respectively, with 6 bases between them. The CDR3 spans 15 residues. Here the CDR3 reads CASSFLSSGANVLTF. The CDR3 DNA reads TGTGCCAGCAGTTTCTTGAGCTCTGGGGCCAACGTCCTGACTTTC.

The chain carries TRBV18 and TRBJ2-1; 8 nucleotides agree with TRBD1. Germline CDR1 and CDR2: KGHSH and LQKENI. V lost 2 bases to trimming and J lost 0 bases; unmatched junction nucleotides: 0. This CDR3 is built from 15 residues. Here the CDR3 DNA reads TGTGCCAGCTCACCAGGGACAGGCTCCTACAATGAGCAGTTCTTC. Translating gives CASSPGTGSYNEQFF.

The rearrangement links TRBV6-5 to TRBJ1-2; D is ambiguous. Trimming took 5 bases from V and 0 from J, leaving 10 bases between them. From germline, CDR1 is MNHEY and CDR2 SVGAGI. The CDR3 is 14 residues long. The CDR3 sequence: CASSTRRTNYGYTF. CDR3 in DNA: TGTGCCAGCAGTACAAGGCGGACTAACTATGGCTACACCTTC.

The chain joins TRBV2 to TRBJ2-7; 7 bases map to TRBD1. CDR3 size: 11 residues. V lost 8 bases to trimming and J lost 4 bases; unmatched junction nucleotides: 2. CDR1 SNHLY and CDR2 FYNNEI come from the germline V gene. As DNA, the CDR3 is TGTGCCAGCGCCAGGGGGTACGAGCAGTACTTC. This sequence encodes CASARGYEQYF.

This sequence joins TRBV5-4 and TRBJ1-2, with D tentatively TRBD1 (5 bases). V dropped 5 bases and J dropped 3 bases, with 17 bases sitting between them. CDR1 SGHNT and CDR2 YYREEE come from the germline V gene (reference sequence). This CDR3 spans 15 amino acids. CDR3 coding DNA: TGTGCCAGCAGTCGGCGGGACGGAATTTACTATGGCTACACCTTC. The encoded protein is CASSRRDGIYYGYTF. The whole variable domain, filled in from reference TRBV5-4 and TRBJ1-2, reads ETGVTQSPTHLIKTRGQQVTLRCSSQSGHNTVSWYQQALGQGPQFIFQYYREEENGRGNFPPRFSGLQFPNYSSELNVNALELDDSALYLCASSRRDGIYYGYTFGSGTRLTVV.